These 27 T cell receptor beta chains share one sample of origin, sequenced in a study of blood T cells in healthy people across ages. Next came a second PCR, run for about 6 to 12 cycles, which used a sample-barcoded 5' primer along with a J-beta primer mix. TCRdb re-derived calls from the 5' RACE reads in MiXCR, one entry per CDR3 protein. The table lists roughly 1,500,000 distinct CDR3 sequences, 30% to 35% of them singletons, with roughly 10% in the top ten. Sequenced material: blood. All receptors derive from a young woman in good health.

This clonotype was seen only a few times. The chain carries TRBV4-2 and TRBJ2-1; TRBD2 matches at 11 bases. The CDR3 is 16 residues long. Germline CDR1 LGHNA, CDR2 YNFKEQ. J gave up 7 bases and V 2 bases, and 7 bases lay outside the gene matches. CDR3 nucleotide sequence: TGTGCCAGCAGCCAACGTAGCGGGGGGGCCGTTAATGAGCAGTTCTTC. Its translation is CASSQRSGGAVNEQFF.

The gene calls are TRBV5-1 and TRBJ2-3; 12 bases agree with TRBD2. This CDR3 comprises 17 residues. The germline gives CDR1 SGHRS, CDR2 YFSETQ. Germline trimming cut 0 bases from V and 2 bases from J; bases unmatched to any gene: 4. The CDR3 region is CASSLATSGGFTDTQYF. CDR3 nucleotides: TGCGCCAGCAGCTTGGCTACTAGCGGGGGGTTCACAGATACGCAGTATTTT.

The chain links TRBV20-1 to TRBJ1-1, with a weak D call TRBD1 (5 bases). V was shortened by 4 bases and J by 11 bases, with 17 bases between the two germline ends. The germline V gene has CDR1 DFQATT and CDR2 SNEGSKA (reference sequence). The CDR3 is 12 amino acids. The CDR3 nucleotides read TGCAGTGCTACCCGCTCGGGGGAGGAGGCTTTCTTT. Amino acids: CSATRSGEEAFF.

At least ten counts were recorded for this clonotype. The CDR3 DNA follows: TGCGCCAGCAGCCAAGAGACGGGACGGGAGACCCAGTACTTC. Translation: CASSQETGRETQYF. The chain couples TRBV4-1 to TRBJ2-5, with D perhaps given as TRBD1 or TRBD2 (5 bases each). The germline gives CDR1 MGHRA, CDR2 YSYEKL. V shed 0 bases and J shed 5 bases, with 10 bases lying between them. CDR3 length equals 14 residues.

This clonotype has just one count. At one of its ends the junction is not consistent with the germline gene, which may arise from a read error. The rearrangement links TRBV5-5 to TRBJ2-3, with D possibly matching TRBD2 (5 bases). The CDR3 length is 14 residues. The V gene's germline CDR1 is SGHKS and CDR2 YYEKEE (reference sequence). The CDR3 protein is CVSSPGLITDTQYF. The CDR3 DNA is TGTGTCAGCAGCCCCGGACTCATCACAGATACGCAGTATTTT.

To note about this clonotype: The junction differs from germline at one of its ends, possibly a read error. This sequence joins TRBV15 and TRBJ1-1, with D tentatively TRBD1 (5 bases). CDR1 is LNHNV and CDR2 is YYDKDF in the germline V gene (reference sequence). The CDR3 runs 12 residues. The CDR3 here is CTTRREGAEAFF. CDR3 sequence (DNA): TGTACCACCCGAAGGGAAGGGGCTGAAGCTTTCTTT.

In regard to this clonotype: The junction does not match germline at one end; this may be a read error. The chain recombines TRBV4-2 with TRBJ2-3; tentatively, D is TRBD1 (5 bases). CDR3 length: 16 amino acids. Germline loops: CDR1 LGHNA, CDR2 YNFKEQ. CDR3: CASNQDGIGGTDTQYF. The CDR3, as DNA: TGTGCCAGCAACCAAGATGGGATAGGGGGCACAGATACGCAGTATTTT.

This clonotype has just a few counts. The V call is TRBV5-1, the J call TRBJ2-1; 7 bases are a match to TRBD2. V was clipped by 2 bases and J by 6 bases; unmatched bases: 5. The CDR3 length is 14 residues. The germline V gene encodes CDR1 SGHRS and CDR2 YFSETQ. The CDR3 spells CASSFKTSLNEQFF. CDR3 bases: TGCGCCAGCAGCTTCAAGACTAGCCTCAATGAGCAGTTCTTC. The whole variable domain, remainder taken from reference TRBV5-1 and TRBJ2-1, is KAGVTQTPRYLIKTRGQQVTLSCSPISGHRSVSWYQQTPGQGLQFLFEYFSETQRNKGNFPGRFSGRQFSNSRSEMNVSTLELGDSALYLCASSFKTSLNEQFFGPGTRLTVL.

The CDR3: CASSFLTRGGSYEQYF. CDR3 DNA sequence: TGTGCCAGCAGCTTTTTGACAAGGGGGGGATCCTACGAGCAGTACTTC. The chain links TRBV7-3 to TRBJ2-7; possibly TRBD2 for D (7 bases). Germline assignment: CDR1 SGHTA and CDR2 FQGTGA. This CDR3 spans 16 amino acids. Trimming cost V 3 bases and J 1 base, with 16 bases left between them.

This clonotype has a handful of counts. J is TRBJ2-1 and V is TRBV5-1; 12 bases map to TRBD2. Germline V gives CDR1 SGHRS, CDR2 YFSETQ. This CDR3 region has 18 residues. Unmatched junction bases numbered 9, after V lost 4 bases and J lost 1 base. In nucleotides, the CDR3 is TGCGCCAGCAGCACCCTTCCTAGCGGGGGGGCTTCCTACAATGAGCAGTTCTTC. Amino acid sequence: CASSTLPSGGASYNEQFF.

This clonotype was seen repeatedly, ten times or more. V usage is TRBV29-1 and J usage is TRBJ2-5; D gene unclear. V lost 1 base and J 5 bases, leaving 8 bases between the germline ends. The CDR3 totals 12 residues. CDR1 and CDR2 from the germline V gene are SQVTM and ANQGSEA. The DNA for the CDR3 is TGCAGCGTTGAAGGCGCCCCGGAGACCCAGTACTTC. Translation gives CSVEGAPETQYF.

V usage is TRBV10-3 and J usage is TRBJ1-1; D remains unclear. V lost 10 bases and J 2 bases, leaving 26 bases between the germline ends. The CDR3 has 17 residues. Germline V lookup: CDR1 ENHRY, CDR2 SYGVKD. The CDR3 region is CATKPLGSSIPNTEAFF. CDR3 nucleotide sequence: TGTGCCACCAAACCCTTGGGCAGCTCGATACCAAACACTGAAGCTTTCTTT.

The CDR3 loop reads CASSPSTGWISSNQPQHF. Written as DNA, the CDR3 is TGTGCCAGCAGTCCGTCGACAGGGTGGATCAGTAGCAATCAGCCCCAGCATTTT. J is TRBJ1-5 and V is TRBV27, with 7 positions matching TRBD1. The length of the CDR3 is 18 residues. Germline CDR1 is MNHEY and CDR2 is SMNVEV (reference sequence). V lost 5 bases and J lost 0; bases outside the gene matches: 13.

V and J are TRBV20-1 and TRBJ2-5, with 13 bases fitting TRBD2. CDR1 is DFQATT, CDR2 SNEGSKA, per germline (reference sequence). This CDR3 region has 16 residues. The junction had 5 bases not matched to a gene; V was cut back by 3 bases and J by 1 base. The CDR3 reads CSARGTSGTLQETQYF. Here the CDR3 DNA reads TGCAGTGCTAGGGGGACTAGCGGGACCCTCCAAGAGACCCAGTACTTC.

The J gene is TRBJ2-1, the V gene TRBV4-1, with 12 bases aligning to TRBD2. This CDR3 has 13 residues. From germline, CDR1 is MGHRA and CDR2 YSYEKL. V lost 3 bases, J lost 14 bases, and 5 bases stayed unmatched. The CDR3 loop reads CASSQGTSGWKFF. CDR3 DNA sequence: TGCGCCAGCAGCCAGGGGACTAGCGGGTGGAAGTTCTTC.

The V gene is TRBV7-8, the J gene TRBJ2-3; a weak D match, TRBD2 (6 bases). Germline V lookup: CDR1 SGHVS, CDR2 FQNEAQ. Trimming stripped 11 bases from V and 2 bases from J, with 20 bases between. CDR3 length: 15 amino acids. In DNA, the CDR3 is TGTGCCTGCACCCCGAGCGGGCCCCTCACAGATACGCAGTATTTT. Protein product: CACTPSGPLTDTQYF.

This clonotype was seen many times. This chain links TRBV4-1 with TRBJ1-2; possibly TRBD1 for D (5 bases). V was cut by 2 bases and J by 5 bases, with 9 bases left in between. The CDR3 contains 13 residues. The V gene's germline CDR1 is MGHRA and CDR2 YSYEKL. Here the CDR3 DNA reads TGCGCCAGCAGCCAACCCGACAGTTATGGCTACACCTTC. Amino acid sequence: CASSQPDSYGYTF.

This clonotype was found a few times. The genes are TRBV5-1 and TRBJ2-5; 12 bases are shared with TRBD1. V lost 5 bases, J lost 5 bases, and 10 bases stayed unmatched. Germline V CDR1 and CDR2: SGHRS, YFSETQ. The CDR3 loop spans 16 amino acids. CDR3 bases: TGCGCCAGCAGGTCCGGGACAGGGGGCATTTGGGAGACCCAGTACTTC. Its protein product is CASRSGTGGIWETQYF.

The chain has TRBV4-1 and TRBJ1-1; D remains unclear. Germline lookup yields CDR1 MGHRA and CDR2 YSYEKL. CDR3 length equals 17 residues. The V end was cut by 0 bases, the J end by 0 bases, with 14 bases between. CDR3 loop: CASSQDTQRLMNTEAFF. The CDR3 DNA reads TGCGCCAGCAGCCAAGATACACAGCGCCTTATGAACACTGAAGCTTTCTTT.

This clonotype has more than one count but fewer than ten. The chain uses TRBV12-3 or TRBV12-4 and TRBJ1-1, with D hard to call. V gave up 3 bases and J gave up 8 bases, with 13 bases separating them. The CDR3 consists of 13 residues. The CDR3: CASSFKTGAEAFF. CDR3 nucleotides: TGTGCCAGCAGTTTCAAGACCGGCGCCGAAGCTTTCTTT.

This chain connects TRBV29-1 to TRBJ1-2; tentatively, D is TRBD1 (6 bases). The CDR3 covers 15 residues. V gave up 5 bases and J gave up 2 bases, with 18 bases separating them. CDR1 and CDR2 (germline): SQVTM, ANQGSEA. The CDR3 region is CSVMASFDRNYGYTF. As DNA, the CDR3 is TGCAGCGTTATGGCTAGTTTTGACAGGAACTATGGCTACACCTTC.

J is TRBJ2-1 and V is TRBV20-1, with TRBD2 as a possible D gene (6 bases). V lost 0 bases and J lost 0, with 21 bases in between. Per germline, CDR1 DFQATT and CDR2 SNEGSKA (reference sequence). This CDR3 region has 19 residues. The CDR3 region is CSARDVSGSGVPSYNEQFF. The CDR3 DNA is TGCAGTGCTAGAGATGTCTCGGGATCGGGAGTTCCCTCCTACAATGAGCAGTTCTTC.

This chain joins TRBV9 and TRBJ2-5; D possibly uses TRBD1 or TRBD2 (5 bases each). Germline values: CDR1 SGDLS, CDR2 YYNGEE. Deletions cut 4 bases from V and 4 bases from J, with 11 bases between. The CDR3 runs to 13 residues. CDR3 residues: CASSSVRGETQYF. Here the CDR3 DNA reads TGTGCCAGCAGCTCAGTGAGGGGAGAGACCCAGTACTTC.

In this sample, this clonotype turned up a few times. The CDR3 DNA sequence: TGTGCCAGCTCACCGCGGTCTAGCGGGAGCACAGATACGCAGTATTTT. It specifies CASSPRSSGSTDTQYF. This chain links TRBV18 with TRBJ2-3; 8 bases line up with TRBD2. Germline CDR1 KGHSH, CDR2 LQKENI. The ends lost 3 bases at V and 0 bases at J; junction bases unmatched: 5. CDR3 length: 16 residues.

This clonotype was detected a few times. J is TRBJ2-5 and V is TRBV29-1; D gene unclear. The V and J ends lost 3 bases and 5 bases respectively, with 10 bases between them. The germline V gene has CDR1 SQVTM and CDR2 ANQGSEA. The CDR3 consists of 12 residues. CDR3 sequence: CSVDLSGETQYF. The CDR3 nucleotides are TGCAGCGTTGATCTTTCTGGCGAGACCCAGTACTTC.

V usage is TRBV6-1 and J usage is TRBJ2-2; D is uncertain. Germline assignment: CDR1 MNHNS and CDR2 SASEGT. The V and J ends lost 7 bases and 6 bases respectively, with 6 bases between them. The length of the CDR3 is 11 residues. The CDR3 DNA is TGTGCCAGCAACAGTCCCGGGGAGCTGTTTTTT. It specifies CASNSPGELFF.

Note on this clonotype: A much larger clone is a single base away; this may be a read error. The CDR3 spells CSIDSGGTDTQYF. CDR3 sequence (DNA): TGCAGCATAGACAGCGGTGGCACAGATACGCAGTATTTT. The V gene is TRBV29-1, the J gene TRBJ2-3; D assignment may be TRBD1 or TRBD2 (5 bases each). Trimming removed 8 bases at V and 1 base at J, with 13 bases between. CDR3 length: 13 amino acids. Germline assignment: CDR1 SQVTM and CDR2 ANQGSEA.